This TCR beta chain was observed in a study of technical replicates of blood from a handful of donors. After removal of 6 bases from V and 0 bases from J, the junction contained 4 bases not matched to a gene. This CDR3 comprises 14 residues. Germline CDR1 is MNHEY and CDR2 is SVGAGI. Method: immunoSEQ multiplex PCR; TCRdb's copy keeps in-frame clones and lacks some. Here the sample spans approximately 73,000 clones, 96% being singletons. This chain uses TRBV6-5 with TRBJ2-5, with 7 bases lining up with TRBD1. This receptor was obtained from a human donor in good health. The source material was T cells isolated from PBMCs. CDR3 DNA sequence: TGTGCCAGCAGGAAGACAGGGAACCAAGAGACCCAGTACTTC. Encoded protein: CASRKTGNQETQYF.